This T cell receptor beta chain is from a study of Graves' ophthalmopathy and Graves' hyperthyroidism (dated by TCRdb to the late 2010s). The study in broad terms: Stable hyperthyroidism was defined as no progression to ophthalmopathy within 18 months of follow-up. The study used TCR beta repertoire signatures to distinguish Graves' ophthalmopathy from Graves' hyperthyroidism and to predict progression to ophthalmopathy. To explore V-J signatures that distinguish ophthalmopathy from hyperthyroidism, a discovery set of about a hundred patients was enrolled, made up of 40 to 45 with ophthalmopathy and 57 with stable hyperthyroidism. After sampling, hyperthyroidism patients received methimazole starting at 30 mg daily, and ophthalmopathy patients received high-dose intravenous methylprednisolone. For independent validation, a separate cohort was made up of 18 hyperthyroidism patients plus 17 patients who later progressed from hyperthyroidism to ophthalmopathy. In five or six hyperthyroidism patients, T-cell repertoires of thyroid tissue and blood were compared. In total, 135 blood samples were TCR-sequenced: 40 to 45 ophthalmopathy, about 75 hyperthyroidism and approximately 17 hyperthyroidism-to-ophthalmopathy patients. Study-level results and caveats: In cross-validation, the 13-signature model distinguished ophthalmopathy from stable hyperthyroidism with less than 90% sensitivity and approximately 81% specificity, while in the test set the corresponding values were roughly 80% and 75%. Among expanded thyroid clonotypes with frequency above 0.001, most also showed up in blood, which suggests that blood repertoires may reflect the thyroid immune response. No statistical method was used to set the sample size in advance, and the investigators knew which group each participant was assigned to. In validation, the model predicted ophthalmopathy progression with more than 70% sensitivity and approximately 72% specificity; roughly 12 predicted patients were CT-confirmed with GO in a median of approximately 6.5 months.

TCR beta CDR3 regions were amplified from RNA transcripts for repertoire sequencing. The first round of RT-PCR was done with HTBI primers and the Qiagen OneStep RT-PCR kit, and was followed by a second round of multiplex PCR, then size selection and purification. Libraries were sequenced paired-end with 100 bp reads on an Illumina HiSeq2000. In the authors' own workflow: SOAPnuke was used to process the reads, throwing out any read that had adapters, had uncalled bases, had a mean Phred below 15, or lacked an exact constant-primer or identifier match. COPE v1.2.5 was used to merge high-quality paired reads. Unique nucleotide sequences were defined as clonotypes and aligned to IMGT TRB V, D and J references using MiTCR v1.1. The analysis was limited to V-J combinations with a frequency above 0.0001, which together covered 98% to 99.2% of repertoires. A TCR clonal expansion and chaos score per V-J combination was defined as the ratio of F50 clonal expansion to chaos observed in the TCRdist matrix. Welch's t-statistics and random forest were used to narrow the features down to 10 to 15 V-J combinations, which were then fed into a naive Bayes classifier. The similarity between thyroid and blood repertoires was quantified using the Morisita-Horn index. The public reads were reanalyzed by TCRdb: fastp trimming at Q25, MiXCR alignment, in-frame beta chains only. Rows merge per CDR3 protein into single entries with the most common DNA and genes. The V and J calls here are based on TCRdb, not the publication. This sample comprises 900,000 to 1,200,000 distinct CDR3 sequences, about 38% of them detected only once. The ten largest clones add up to 11% of the sample.

Hyperthyroidism patients were newly diagnosed, were aged 18 to 65 years, and had a disease duration under 2 months. Patients with other autoimmune diseases, uncontrolled infections, pregnancy or lactation were excluded. Clinical symptoms, serum thyroxine, TRAb, thyroid ultrasound and orbital computed tomography were used for diagnosis. Total RNA was extracted with Trizol reagent and quality-checked on an Agilent 2100 Bioanalyzer. This clonotype came up a few times. No antigen is known for it. No base quality values were provided; no much bigger clone lies one nucleotide off. From its cysteine to its phenylalanine, the CDR3 spans 12 amino acids. Solely the CDR3 DNA is kept, with 36 bases framed from the first base. In the germline V gene, CDR1 corresponds to MNHEY and CDR2 to SVGAGI. The junction carries 4 bases between V and J, which are trimmed by 2 bases and 6 bases respectively.

The source is an adult man with Graves' hyperthyroidism. The V and J genes are TRBV6-5 and TRBJ2-2; the D gene remains uncertain. The sample was peripheral blood or thyroid tissue (not recorded which). The DNA is as follows: TGTGCCAGCAGTTACCTACCCGGGGAGCTGTTTTTT. This is translated as CASSYLPGELFF.